Below are 22 T cell receptor beta chains sequenced from a single sample in a study of T cells in Graves' hyperthyroidism and ophthalmopathy. Amplification targeted TCR beta CDR3 regions from RNA transcripts. The HTBI primer set served for first-round RT-PCR of the TCR CDR3. From the multiplex PCR reads, TCRdb called clonotypes with MiXCR, one entry per CDR3 protein. This table has 400,000 to 500,000 distinct CDR3 sequences, around 14% appearing once. The sample comprised blood. These receptors originate from a woman younger than 30 with Graves' hyperthyroidism.

The chain couples TRBV19 to TRBJ2-1, with 12 bases lining up with TRBD2. The J segment lost 6 bases and the V segment lost 5 bases, leaving 5 bases of the junction unmatched. The CDR3 contains 15 residues. CDR1 LNHDA and CDR2 SQIVND come from the germline V gene (reference sequence). In DNA, the CDR3 is TGTGCCAGTAGTCTCCTAGCGGGAGGGCCCAATGAGCAGTTCTTC. It codes for CASSLLAGGPNEQFF. The variable domain in full, completed from reference TRBV19 and TRBJ2-1, reads DGGITQSPKYLFRKEGQNVTLSCEQNLNHDAMYWYRQDPGQGLRLIYYSQIVNDFQKGDIAEGYSVSREKKESFPLTVTSAQKNPTAFYLCASSLLAGGPNEQFFGPGTRLTVL.

This clonotype was recorded at least ten times. The chain uses TRBV6-2 or TRBV6-3 and TRBJ2-7; possible D gene TRBD2, 6 bases. The CDR3 totals 13 residues. CDR1 is MNHEY, CDR2 SVGEGT, per germline. Trimming took off 2 bases at V and 4 bases at J, with 9 bases between the two ends. The CDR3, as DNA: TGTGCCAGCAGTTACGAAAGCGGGTACGAGCAGTACGTC. Its translation: CASSYESGYEQYV.

The sample holds many counts of this clonotype. The DNA of the CDR3 is TGTGCCAGCAGCCCCGGGGACCACACACAACTAGTAGAGCAGTTCTTC. Translation: CASSPGDHTQLVEQFF. The V and J genes are TRBV11-2 and TRBJ2-1, with D perhaps TRBD1 or TRBD2 (5 bases each). CDR1 and CDR2 (germline): SGHAT, FQNNGV. Trimming removed 5 bases at V and 10 bases at J, with 24 bases between. CDR3 length: 16 amino acids.

This clonotype was picked up many times. This sequence joins TRBV20-1 and TRBJ1-4; D gene ambiguous. The CDR3 is 13 amino acids. The germline V gene encodes CDR1 DFQATT and CDR2 SNEGSKA (reference sequence). V lost 6 bases and J 4 bases, leaving 12 bases between the germline ends. The CDR3 spells CSAMDEINEKLFF. The CDR3 nucleotides are TGCAGTGCCATGGACGAGATTAATGAAAAACTGTTTTTT.

The rearrangement uses TRBV30 and TRBJ1-5; TRBD1 is a possible D gene (6 bases). Germline CDR1 and CDR2: GTSNPN and SVGIG (reference sequence). The CDR3 has 14 amino acids. Trimming took off 0 bases at V and 4 bases at J, with 10 bases between the two ends. The CDR3 region has the DNA TGTGCCTGGAGTGTTACAGGGCTAAATCAGCCCCAGCATTTT. Translating gives CAWSVTGLNQPQHF.

CDR3 nucleotides: TGTGCCAGTAGTATCACGGCGAGCGGGAGTGACGATGAGCAGTTCTTC. Protein: CASSITASGSDDEQFF. The rearrangement joins TRBV19 to TRBJ2-1, with 8 positions matching TRBD2. The CDR3 has 16 residues. Germline CDR1 and CDR2: LNHDA and SQIVND (reference sequence). The V and J ends lost 3 bases and 8 bases, in that order; junction bases with no gene match: 12.

The sample holds a few counts of this clonotype. The chain couples TRBV7-3 to TRBJ2-1; 11 positions agree with TRBD2. The CDR3 spans 17 residues. The J segment lost 7 bases and the V segment lost 2 bases, leaving 10 bases of the junction unmatched. Looked up from germline, CDR1 is SGHTA and CDR2 is FQGTGA. CDR3 in DNA: TGTGCCAGCAGCTTATTCGGCATAGCGGGAGGGTTGAATGAGCAGTTCTTC. This gives the protein CASSLFGIAGGLNEQFF. Complete variable domain (other parts from reference TRBV7-3 and TRBJ2-1): GAGVSQTPSNKVTEKGKYVELRCDPISGHTALYWYRQSLGQGPEFLIYFQGTGAADDSGLPNDRFFAVRPEGSVSTLKIQRTERGDSAVYLCASSLFGIAGGLNEQFFGPGTRLTVL.

This clonotype was found many times. Relative to the germline gene, one junction end is altered; a read error may explain this. The chain joins TRBV7-7 to TRBJ2-1; 9 positions match TRBD2. This CDR3 region has 17 residues. In germline, CDR1 is SSHAT, CDR2 FNYEAQ (reference sequence). The chain's CDR3 is CAGSLAGQASGKSEQFF. The CDR3 region has the DNA TGTGCCGGCAGCTTAGCGGGTCAGGCTAGCGGGAAGAGTGAGCAGTTCTTC.

This clonotype was found many times. This chain links TRBV2 with TRBJ2-7, with 9 nucleotides matching TRBD2. The germline V gene has CDR1 SNHLY and CDR2 FYNNEI. The length of the CDR3 is 15 residues. Trimming took 1 base from V and 4 from J; bases not matched to a gene: 5. The CDR3 reads CASSEGSGRIYEQYV. The CDR3 bases are TGTGCCAGCAGTGAAGGTAGCGGGAGAATATACGAGCAGTACGTC.

This clonotype appeared many times. The rearrangement uses TRBV18 and TRBJ2-7, with 9 bases aligning to TRBD2. Germline V CDR1 and CDR2: KGHSH, LQKENI. This CDR3 spans 15 amino acids. In DNA form, the CDR3 reads TGCGCCAGCAGCCCCGGTCTAGCGGGATCGTACGAGCAGTACGTC. It specifies CASSPGLAGSYEQYV.

Many counts were recorded for this clonotype. The chain has TRBV14 and TRBJ2-3; no clear D gene. Trimming took off 0 bases at V and 1 base at J, with 8 bases between the two ends. The CDR3 sequence is 15 residues long. Germline V lookup: CDR1 SGHDN, CDR2 FVKESK. The CDR3 nucleotides read TGTGCCAGCAGCCAAGATCGAGTCCGCACAGATACGCAGTATTTT. This encodes CASSQDRVRTDTQYF. The variable domain in full, with the rest retrieved from reference TRBV14 and TRBJ2-3, is EAGVTQFPSHSVIEKGQTVTLRCDPISGHDNLYWYRRVMGKEIKFLLHFVKESKQDESGMPNNRFLAERTGGTYSTLKVQPAELEDSGVYFCASSQDRVRTDTQYFGPGTRLTVL.

Ten or more counts support this clonotype. The chain recombines TRBV3-1 with TRBJ2-5, with 7 bases identical to TRBD2. The CDR3 is 17 residues long. J gave up 2 bases and V 2 bases, and 11 bases lay outside the gene matches. The V gene's germline CDR1 is LGHDT and CDR2 YNNKEL (reference sequence). The CDR3 sequence is CASSQIARRGGQETQYF. The CDR3 nucleotides are TGTGCCAGCAGCCAAATTGCCCGGAGGGGAGGGCAAGAGACCCAGTACTTC.

This clonotype was detected many times. This rearrangement joins TRBV12-3 or TRBV12-4 to TRBJ2-2, with no clear D. V lost 8 bases, J lost 3 bases, and 16 bases lay in between. The CDR3 loop spans 15 amino acids. The CDR3, as DNA: TGTGCCAGCTGCCTTTTAGACACCGACACCGGGGAGCTGTTTTTT. It translates to CASCLLDTDTGELFF.

The sample holds many counts of this clonotype. This chain uses TRBV20-1 with TRBJ2-5; D perhaps matches TRBD2 (5 bases). With 6 bases removed from V and 4 bases from J, the gap between germline ends came to 12 bases. The CDR3 runs to 12 residues. Germline CDR1 reads DFQATT; CDR2 reads SNEGSKA (reference sequence). The CDR3 reads CSARTEGETQYF. CDR3 nucleotide sequence: TGCAGTGCCAGGACTGAGGGAGAGACCCAGTACTTC.

The CDR3 protein is CASSLALGNSNQPQHF. The CDR3 bases are TGTGCCAGCAGCTTAGCGCTCGGCAATAGCAATCAGCCCCAGCATTTT. V and J are TRBV7-2 and TRBJ1-5; no reliable D call. The CDR3 contains 16 residues. Germline V gene data show CDR1 as SGHTA and CDR2 as FQGNSA. With 0 bases removed from V and 0 bases from J, the gap between germline ends came to 9 bases. Together with reference TRBV7-2 and TRBJ1-5, the CDR3 gives the full variable domain: GAGVSQSPSNKVTEKGKDVELRCDPISGHTALYWYRQSLGQGLEFLIYFQGNSAPDKSGLPSDRFSAERTGGSVSTLTIQRTQQEDSAVYLCASSLALGNSNQPQHFGDGTRLSIL.

This clonotype has a handful of counts. The chain recombines TRBV3-1 with TRBJ1-4, with D tentatively TRBD1 (5 bases). The V gene's germline CDR1 is LGHDT and CDR2 YNNKEL (reference sequence). V was pared by 4 bases and J by 6 bases, with 18 bases between. This CDR3 is 16 amino acids long. The CDR3, as DNA: TGTGCCAGCAGCCTAAGAAGCGGGGGTTACGATGAAAAACTGTTTTTT. Amino acid sequence: CASSLRSGGYDEKLFF.

This clonotype is a singleton in its sample. The chain employs TRBV28 and TRBJ2-3, with a weak D call TRBD1 (6 bases). This CDR3 has 15 residues. Germline CDR1 MDHEN, CDR2 SYDVKM. V lost 6 bases, J lost 0 bases, and 13 bases lay in between. CDR3 in DNA: TGTGCCAGCAGCCGACCCAGGGGTAGCACAGATACGCAGTATTTT. It is translated as CASSRPRGSTDTQYF.

This clonotype was seen only a few times. V is TRBV7-9 and J is TRBJ2-1; TRBD2 matches 8 bases. J was trimmed by 0 bases and V by 7 bases; bases with no gene match: 14. The CDR3 runs to 18 residues. Germline CDR1 is SEHNR and CDR2 is FQNEAQ (reference sequence). CDR3 in amino acids: CASTPRRREAHSYNEQFF. CDR3 DNA sequence: TGTGCCAGCACGCCCCGGCGGCGGGAGGCCCACTCCTACAATGAGCAGTTCTTC.

The J gene is TRBJ2-1, the V gene TRBV29-1; 9 nucleotides align to TRBD2. Germline V gene data show CDR1 as SQVTM and CDR2 as ANQGSEA. This CDR3 comprises 15 residues. Trimming took 0 bases from V and 5 from J; bases not matched to a gene: 5. The CDR3 sequence: CSVEEAGGGDNEQFF. The CDR3 bases are TGCAGCGTTGAAGAGGCGGGCGGGGGGGACAATGAGCAGTTCTTC.

This clonotype was recorded many times. The rearrangement uses TRBV6-1 and TRBJ1-2; TRBD1 agrees at 9 bases. The CDR3 is 15 amino acids. With V trimmed by 6 bases and J by 2 bases, 7 bases remained unmatched. Germline-derived CDR1 and CDR2 are MNHNS and SASEGT. This CDR3 reads CASRRTGVQNYGYTF. CDR3 sequence (DNA): TGTGCCAGCAGGAGGACAGGGGTACAGAACTATGGCTACACCTTC.

This clonotype was found many times. The chain uses TRBV13 and TRBJ2-1; D possibly corresponds to TRBD1 (6 bases). This CDR3 comprises 13 residues. Germline V gene lookup returns CDR1 PRHDT and CDR2 FYEKMQ (reference sequence). Trimming left V 1 base short and J 8 bases short, with 9 bases between. CDR3 protein: CASSLESGDEQFF. The CDR3 nucleotides are TGTGCCAGCAGCTTAGAATCAGGGGATGAGCAGTTCTTC.

This clonotype was counted at least ten times. The chain combines TRBV2 with TRBJ1-1, with unresolved D. The germline V gene encodes CDR1 SNHLY and CDR2 FYNNEI. This CDR3 comprises 13 residues. The ends were cut back, 6 bases at V and 4 bases at J, with 12 bases in the middle. Here the CDR3 reads CASREHVGTEAFF. CDR3 DNA sequence: TGTGCCAGCAGGGAACACGTTGGCACTGAAGCTTTCTTT. The full variable domain, its missing parts supplied by reference TRBV2 and TRBJ1-1, is EPEVTQTPSHQVTQMGQEVILRCVPISNHLYFYWYRQILGQKVEFLVSFYNNEISEKSEIFDDQFSVERPDGSNFTLKIRSTKLEDSAMYFCASREHVGTEAFFGQGTRLTVV.